This entry describes one TCR beta chain. The study ran its PCR with 60 Vbeta and 13 Jbeta primers. Assay used: immunoSEQ multiplex PCR; TCRdb lists only in-frame clones, some missing. The sample has more than 150,000 clones; approximately 88% are singletons. This specimen belongs to a study of cytomegalovirus exposure and HLA in healthy donors. Overall study: Inside one of the first data releases sat 80 million to 95 million unique TCRs taken from HLA-typed donors.

The CDR3 has 13 residues. Germline CDR1 is GTSNPN and CDR2 is SVGIG (reference sequence). The V end lost 0 bases, the J end lost 2 bases, and 8 bases lay between the germline ends. This chain joins TRBV30 and TRBJ2-7; D is perhaps TRBD1 (5 bases). What was sequenced was PBMCs. The source is a boy aged 10-17 years in good health and CMV-seronegative. The CDR3: CAWSVKGTYEQYF. The CDR3 DNA follows: TGTGCCTGGAGTGTAAAGGGGACCTACGAGCAGTACTTC. The entire variable domain, with the rest obtained from reference TRBV30 and TRBJ2-7, is as follows: SQTIHQWPATLVQPVGSPLSLECTVEGTSNPNLYWYRQAAGRGLQLLFYSVGIGQISSEVPQNLSASRPQDRQFILSSKKLLLSDSGFYLCAWSVKGTYEQYFGPGTRLTVT.